This T cell receptor beta chain was captured by sequencing in a study of T-cell reconstitution after alpha-beta-depleted transplantation in children. Unique molecular identifiers featured in how the TCRbeta library was prepared. TCRdb re-analysed the PCR reads in MiXCR, keeping a single row per CDR3 protein. The data contain around 480,000 distinct CDR3 sequences, approximately 32% of them singletons. There are 15 residues in the CDR3. Germline V lookup: CDR1 SNHLY, CDR2 FYNNEI. V was clipped by 7 bases and J by 4 bases; unmatched bases: 10. This TCR derives from a human donor who donated a stem cell graft to a child with aplastic anemia. J is TRBJ2-5 and V is TRBV2; TRBD1 matches at 9 bases. The material sequenced was PBMCs from the stem cell graft donor, taken from the stem cell graft. CDR3 region: CASNLRTGVGETQYF. Written as DNA, the CDR3 is TGTGCCAGCAATCTCAGGACAGGGGTTGGAGAGACCCAGTACTTC.